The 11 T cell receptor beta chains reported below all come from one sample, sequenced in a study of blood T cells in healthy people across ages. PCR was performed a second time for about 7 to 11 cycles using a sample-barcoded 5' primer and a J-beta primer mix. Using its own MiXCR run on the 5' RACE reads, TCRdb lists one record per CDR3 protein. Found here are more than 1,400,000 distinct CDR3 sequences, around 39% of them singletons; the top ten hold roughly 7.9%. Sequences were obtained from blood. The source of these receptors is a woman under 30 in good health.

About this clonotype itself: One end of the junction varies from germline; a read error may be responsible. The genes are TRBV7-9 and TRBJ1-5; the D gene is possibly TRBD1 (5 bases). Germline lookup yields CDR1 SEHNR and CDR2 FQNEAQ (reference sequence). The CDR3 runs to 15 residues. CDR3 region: CASSAARGVNQPQHF. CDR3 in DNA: TGCGCCAGCAGCGCCGCGAGGGGTGTCAATCAGCCCCAGCATTTT.

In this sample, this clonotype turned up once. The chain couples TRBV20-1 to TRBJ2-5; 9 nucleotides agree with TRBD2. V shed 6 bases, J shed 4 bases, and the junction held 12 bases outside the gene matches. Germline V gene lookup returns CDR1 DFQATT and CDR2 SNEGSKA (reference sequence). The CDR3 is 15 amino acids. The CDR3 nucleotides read TGCAGTGCCACGGGCCCGGGACTAGCCCCAGAGACCCAGTACTTC. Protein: CSATGPGLAPETQYF.

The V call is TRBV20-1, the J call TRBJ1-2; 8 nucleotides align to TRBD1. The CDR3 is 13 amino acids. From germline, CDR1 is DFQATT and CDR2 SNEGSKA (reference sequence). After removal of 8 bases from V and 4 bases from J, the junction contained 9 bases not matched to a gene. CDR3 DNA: TGCAGTACCGCAGGCAGGGGGCCCTATGGCTACACCTTC. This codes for CSTAGRGPYGYTF.

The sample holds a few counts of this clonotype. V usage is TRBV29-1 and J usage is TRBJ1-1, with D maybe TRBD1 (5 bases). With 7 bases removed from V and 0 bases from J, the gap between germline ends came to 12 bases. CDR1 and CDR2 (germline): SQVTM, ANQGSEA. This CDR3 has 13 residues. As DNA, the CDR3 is TGCAGCGGTCGGGACCGCTTGAACACTGAAGCTTTCTTT. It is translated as CSGRDRLNTEAFF.

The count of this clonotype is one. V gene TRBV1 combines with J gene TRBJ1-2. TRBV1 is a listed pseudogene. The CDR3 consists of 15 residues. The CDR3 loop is CTSSHRGKDGYGYTF. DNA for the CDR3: TGCACCAGCAGCCACCGAGGCAAGGATGGGTATGGCTACACCTTC.

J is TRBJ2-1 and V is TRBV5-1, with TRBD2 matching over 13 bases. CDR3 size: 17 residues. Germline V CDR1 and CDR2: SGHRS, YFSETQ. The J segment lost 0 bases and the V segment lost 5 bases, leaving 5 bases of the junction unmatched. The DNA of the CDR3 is TGCGCCAGCAGTCAACTAGCGGGGGGGAACTCCTACAATGAGCAGTTCTTC. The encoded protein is CASSQLAGGNSYNEQFF.

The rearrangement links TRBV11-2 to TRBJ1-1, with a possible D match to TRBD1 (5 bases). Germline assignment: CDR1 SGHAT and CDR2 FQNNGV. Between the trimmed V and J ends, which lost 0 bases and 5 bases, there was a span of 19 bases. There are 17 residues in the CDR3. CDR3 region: CASSLDAQGGENTEAFF. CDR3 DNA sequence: TGTGCCAGCAGCTTAGATGCTCAGGGAGGGGAGAATACTGAAGCTTTCTTT.

The CDR3 protein is CASKSSPGSYNEQFF. DNA for the CDR3: TGTGCCAGCAAGAGTTCCCCAGGGTCCTACAATGAGCAGTTCTTC. The chain couples TRBV27 to TRBJ2-1, with D maybe TRBD1 (5 bases). The CDR3 covers 15 residues. The germline V gene encodes CDR1 MNHEY and CDR2 SMNVEV (reference sequence). V gave up 7 bases and J gave up 1 base, with 14 bases separating them.

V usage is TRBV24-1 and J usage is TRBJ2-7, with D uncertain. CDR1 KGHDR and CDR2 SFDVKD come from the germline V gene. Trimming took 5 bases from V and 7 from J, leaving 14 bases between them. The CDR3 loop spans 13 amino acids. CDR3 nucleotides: TGTGCCACCAGTGGCGACACACGCAATGAGCAGTACTTC. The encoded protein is CATSGDTRNEQYF.

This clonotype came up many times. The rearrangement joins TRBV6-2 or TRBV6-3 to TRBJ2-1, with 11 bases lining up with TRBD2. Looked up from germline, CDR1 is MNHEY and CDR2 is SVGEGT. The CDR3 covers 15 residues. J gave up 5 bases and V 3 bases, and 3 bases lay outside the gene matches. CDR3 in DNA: TGTGCCAGCAGTTATACTAGCGGGAGACACAATGAGCAGTTCTTC. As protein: CASSYTSGRHNEQFF.

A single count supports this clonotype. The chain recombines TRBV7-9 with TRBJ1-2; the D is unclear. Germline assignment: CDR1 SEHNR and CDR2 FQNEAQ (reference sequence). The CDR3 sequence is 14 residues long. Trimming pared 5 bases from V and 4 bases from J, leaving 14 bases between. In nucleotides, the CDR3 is TGTGCCAGCAGCCCCAGCACAGTTGTCTATGGCTACACCTTC. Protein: CASSPSTVVYGYTF.